These 10 T cell receptor beta chains were sequenced from one sample in a study of radiation and T cells in renal cell carcinoma. Noted time point: blood 4 weeks post-SBRT, at nephrectomy. Stated treatment: 15 Gy SBRT to primary tumor, nephrectomy 4 weeks later. Produced via immunoSEQ multiplex PCR; TCRdb's table is partial and in-frame only. The sample comprises roughly 64,000 clones, approximately 80% of which are singletons, and about 6.3% rests with the top ten. The sequencing used blood, collected from a patient whose treatment included radiotherapy and nephrectomy. The origin of the receptors is a man aged 60-69 years with renal cell carcinoma.

The chain couples TRBV2 to TRBJ2-3, with D hard to call. CDR1 and CDR2 from the germline V gene are SNHLY and FYNNEI. The CDR3 covers 12 residues. Trimming shortened V by 4 bases and J by 0 bases, and 2 bases separated the two germline ends. The CDR3 is CASSASTDTQYF. DNA of the CDR3: TGTGCCAGCAGTGCAAGCACAGATACGCAGTATTTT.

The V gene is TRBV2, the J gene TRBJ2-2; 7 bases line up with TRBD1. The CDR3 extends over 15 amino acids. Germline loops: CDR1 SNHLY, CDR2 FYNNEI. J gave up 4 bases and V 8 bases, and 10 bases lay outside the gene matches. CDR3 sequence (DNA): TGTGCCAGCCGAACCGACAGGGATTTCACCGGGGAGCTGTTTTTT. This codes for CASRTDRDFTGELFF.

The CDR3 nucleotides are TGTGCCTGGCGTGACATCGATACTGGAAACACCATATATTTT. Its protein is CAWRDIDTGNTIYF. The chain combines TRBV30 with TRBJ1-3; no definite D call. CDR3 size: 14 residues. Looked up from germline, CDR1 is GTSNPN and CDR2 is SVGIG (reference sequence). Trimming stripped 5 bases from V and 2 bases from J, with 13 bases between.

This clone was seen more than once but under ten times. V and J are TRBV29-1 and TRBJ2-3, with D perhaps TRBD1 (6 bases). There are 14 residues in the CDR3. The germline CDR1 and CDR2 sequences are SQVTM and ANQGSEA. V shed 3 bases and J shed 0 bases, with 10 bases lying between them. The CDR3 bases are TGCAGCGTTGAGGGGGCAGCTAGCACAGATACGCAGTATTTT. Amino acids: CSVEGAASTDTQYF.

This sequence joins TRBV4-3 and TRBJ2-3, with TRBD1 identical over 9 bases. The V gene's germline CDR1 is LGHNA and CDR2 YSLEER. Trimming at V came to 4 bases and at J to 4 bases, leaving 6 bases not matched to a gene. This CDR3 is 15 amino acids long. The CDR3 region has the DNA TGCGCCAGCAGCCTGGACAGGGGTGGGCCAGATACGCAGTATTTT. Its protein product is CASSLDRGGPDTQYF.

V and J are TRBV19 and TRBJ2-2, with D hard to call. V was trimmed by 3 bases and J by 0 bases, leaving 11 bases between them. Germline V gene lookup returns CDR1 LNHDA and CDR2 SQIVND (reference sequence). This CDR3 has 16 residues. The CDR3 region is CASSMGGFANTGELFF. Written as DNA, the CDR3 is TGTGCCAGTAGTATGGGCGGCTTCGCGAACACCGGGGAGCTGTTTTTT.

The V gene is TRBV11-2, the J gene TRBJ2-3; the D gene is possibly TRBD2 (6 bases). The V gene lost 8 bases and the J gene lost 6 bases, with 12 bases spanning the gap. This CDR3 region has 12 residues. The V gene's germline CDR1 is SGHAT and CDR2 FQNNGV. This chain's CDR3 is CASGGIGDTQYF. The CDR3 nucleotides read TGTGCCAGCGGGGGGATAGGGGATACGCAGTATTTT.

This clone was seen once. The gene calls are TRBV6-1 and TRBJ2-5, with D unclear. This CDR3 has 13 amino acids. Per germline, CDR1 MNHNS and CDR2 SASEGT. Trimming pared 4 bases from V and 1 base from J, leaving 7 bases between. The CDR3 here is CASSAQLQETQYF. In DNA, the CDR3 is TGTGCCAGCAGTGCGCAGCTCCAAGAGACCCAGTACTTC.

The chain recombines TRBV5-6 with TRBJ2-2; D perhaps matches TRBD1 (7 bases). The CDR3 is 15 residues long. Germline V CDR1 and CDR2: SGHDT, YYEEEE. V lost 4 bases and J lost 7, with 17 bases in between. The CDR3 nucleotides read TGTGCCAGCAGCCCGTCAGACAGGGAGGACGGGGAGCTGTTTTTT. Protein: CASSPSDREDGELFF.

The rearrangement links TRBV29-1 to TRBJ1-4, with TRBD1 as a possible D gene (6 bases). There are 14 residues in the CDR3. V lost 5 bases, J lost 8 bases, and 18 bases lay in between. Germline lookup yields CDR1 SQVTM and CDR2 ANQGSEA. CDR3 amino acids: CSVWSTRGGEKLFF. In DNA, the CDR3 is TGCAGCGTTTGGAGTACAAGAGGGGGGGAAAAACTGTTTTTT.